This entry describes one T cell receptor (beta chain). What it recognizes is unknown. Method: immunoSEQ multiplex PCR; TCRdb's copy keeps in-frame clones and lacks some. The data contain 48,000 or so clones, around 90% of them singletons. Autoimmune disease history or systemic immunosuppression excluded patients. Sampled blood was obtained at baseline, cycle 4 day 1, and cycle 7 day 1. The data were obtained in a study of OX40 agonist ivuxolimab in advanced cancers. CDR3 length: 16 amino acids. From germline, CDR1 is SEHNR and CDR2 FQNEAQ (reference sequence). Unmatched junction bases numbered 5, after V lost 5 bases and J lost 5 bases. General observations from the study: Doses of 0.1 to 3.0 mg/kg were accompanied by clonal expansion of CD4+ and CD8+ blood T cells by week 6. Part of the nonresponder group also had normalized T-cell clonal expansion that was low.

The input for sequencing was CD4+ or CD8+ T cells sorted from blood, taken in a trial of the OX40 agonist ivuxolimab. The sequence derives from an adult with an advanced solid tumor such as melanoma, head and neck, liver or kidney cancer. The J gene is TRBJ1-6, the V gene TRBV7-9; 11 bases match TRBD1. The CDR3 DNA follows: TGTGCCAGCAGCAATCCGGGACAGGGGGATAATTCACCCCTCCACTTT. This encodes CASSNPGQGDNSPLHF.